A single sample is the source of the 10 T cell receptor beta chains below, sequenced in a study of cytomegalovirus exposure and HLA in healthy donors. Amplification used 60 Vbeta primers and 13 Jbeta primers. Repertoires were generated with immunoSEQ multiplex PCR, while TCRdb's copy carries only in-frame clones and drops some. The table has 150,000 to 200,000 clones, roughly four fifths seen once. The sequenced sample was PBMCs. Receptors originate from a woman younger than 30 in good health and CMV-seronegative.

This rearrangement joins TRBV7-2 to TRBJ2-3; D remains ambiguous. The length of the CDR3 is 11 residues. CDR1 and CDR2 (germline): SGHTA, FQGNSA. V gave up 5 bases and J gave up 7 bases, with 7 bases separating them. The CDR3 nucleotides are TGTGCCAGCAGCCAAGCAAATACGCAGTATTTT. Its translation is CASSQANTQYF.

The DNA of the CDR3 is TGTGCCAGTAGTAGGACTAGCGGGGGAAACTACAATGAGCAGTTCTTC. Translated, it gives CASSRTSGGNYNEQFF. This chain joins TRBV19 and TRBJ2-1; 13 nucleotides match TRBD2. CDR1 and CDR2 (germline): LNHDA, SQIVND (reference sequence). After removal of 4 bases from V and 3 bases from J, the junction contained 3 bases not matched to a gene. The CDR3 is 16 residues long. The full variable domain, with the rest looked up from reference TRBV19 and TRBJ2-1, is DGGITQSPKYLFRKEGQNVTLSCEQNLNHDAMYWYRQDPGQGLRLIYYSQIVNDFQKGDIAEGYSVSREKKESFPLTVTSAQKNPTAFYLCASSRTSGGNYNEQFFGPGTRLTVL.

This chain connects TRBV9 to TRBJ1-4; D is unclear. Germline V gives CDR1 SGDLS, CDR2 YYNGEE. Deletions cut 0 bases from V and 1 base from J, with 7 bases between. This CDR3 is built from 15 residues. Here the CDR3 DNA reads TGTGCCAGCAGCGTAGCCGGGGTAACTAATGAAAAACTGTTTTTT. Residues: CASSVAGVTNEKLFF.

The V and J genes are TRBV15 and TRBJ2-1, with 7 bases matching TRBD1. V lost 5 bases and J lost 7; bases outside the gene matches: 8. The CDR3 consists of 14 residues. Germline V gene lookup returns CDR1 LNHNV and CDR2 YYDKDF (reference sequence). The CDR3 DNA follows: TGTGCCACCAGCCCTCGACAGGGATTAAATGAGCAGTTCTTC. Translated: CATSPRQGLNEQFF. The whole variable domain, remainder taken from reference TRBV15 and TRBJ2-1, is DAMVIQNPRYQVTQFGKPVTLSCSQTLNHNVMYWYQQKSSQAPKLLFHYYDKDFNNEADTPDNFQSRRPNTSFCFLDIRSPGLGDTAMYLCATSPRQGLNEQFFGPGTRLTVL.

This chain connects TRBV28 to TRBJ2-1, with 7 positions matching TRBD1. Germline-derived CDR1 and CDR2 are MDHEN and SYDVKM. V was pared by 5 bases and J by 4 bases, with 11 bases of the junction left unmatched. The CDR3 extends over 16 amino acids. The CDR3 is CASSPTGLLYYNEQFF. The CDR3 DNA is TGTGCCAGCAGTCCGACAGGGCTTCTATATTACAATGAGCAGTTCTTC.

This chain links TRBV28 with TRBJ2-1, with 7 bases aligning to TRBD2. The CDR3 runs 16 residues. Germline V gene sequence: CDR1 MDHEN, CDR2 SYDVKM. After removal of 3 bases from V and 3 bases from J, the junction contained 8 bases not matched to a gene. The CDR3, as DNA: TGTGCCAGCAGTTTCGGGGGAGGGCTGGGCTACAATGAGCAGTTCTTC. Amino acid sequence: CASSFGGGLGYNEQFF.

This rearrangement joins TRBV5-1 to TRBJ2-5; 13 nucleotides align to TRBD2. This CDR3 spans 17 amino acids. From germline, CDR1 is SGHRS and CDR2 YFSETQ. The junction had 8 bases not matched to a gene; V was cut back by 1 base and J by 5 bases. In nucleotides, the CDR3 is TGCGCCAGCAGCTTGTCCGGACTAGCGGGAGTTGGGGAGACCCAGTACTTC. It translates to CASSLSGLAGVGETQYF.

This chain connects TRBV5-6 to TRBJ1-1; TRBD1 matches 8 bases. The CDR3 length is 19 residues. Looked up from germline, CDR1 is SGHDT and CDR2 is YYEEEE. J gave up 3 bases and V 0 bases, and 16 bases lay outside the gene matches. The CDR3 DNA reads TGTGCCAGCAGCTTGGCCGGGGGACAGGTCATAGATACACACACTGAAGCTTTCTTT. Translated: CASSLAGGQVIDTHTEAFF.

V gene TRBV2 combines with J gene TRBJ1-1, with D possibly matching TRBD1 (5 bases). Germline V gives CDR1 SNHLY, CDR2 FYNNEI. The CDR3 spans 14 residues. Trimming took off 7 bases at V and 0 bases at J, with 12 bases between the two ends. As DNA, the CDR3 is TGTGCCAGCACTATGACAGACATGAACACTGAAGCTTTCTTT. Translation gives CASTMTDMNTEAFF.

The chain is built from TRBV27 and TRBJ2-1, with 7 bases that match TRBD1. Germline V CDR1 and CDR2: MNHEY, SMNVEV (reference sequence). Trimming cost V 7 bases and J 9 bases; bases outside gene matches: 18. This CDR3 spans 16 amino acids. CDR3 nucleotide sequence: TGTGCCAGCAAGGGAAACATAGGGGACAAGGGGGCTGAGCAGTTCTTC. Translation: CASKGNIGDKGAEQFF.